The rows below give T cell receptor beta chains drawn from one sample of a study of siplizumab effects on memory and regulatory T cells. Profiled with immunoSEQ multiplex PCR; TCRdb holds only in-frame clones, not every one. This sample has about 69,000 clones, with around nine tenths found just once. The sequenced sample was Tregs sorted from blood. Receptors originate from a human donor in good health. Both conserved end residues are part of each CDR3. D genes are given only for firm matches. Clone size, where shown, is once, few, many, or a class for clones that have expanded.

j_gene: TRBJ1-2
v_gene: TRBV27
abundance: NA
d_gene: TRBD1
CDR3aa: CASRRQGNYGYTF
CDR3nt: TGTGCCAGCAGAAGACAGGGTAACTATGGCTACACCTTC

j_gene: TRBJ2-7
v_gene: TRBV4-3
abundance: NA
d_gene: NA
CDR3aa: CASSQVVNTYEQYF
CDR3nt: TGCGCCAGCAGCCAGGTGGTTAACACCTACGAGCAGTACTTC

j_gene: TRBJ1-5
v_gene: TRBV19
abundance: NA
d_gene: NA
CDR3aa: CASRRGGSGQPQHF
CDR3nt: TGTGCCAGTAGACGGGGGGGGTCAGGGCAGCCCCAGCATTTT

j_gene: TRBJ1-2
v_gene: TRBV5-6
abundance: NA
d_gene: NA
CDR3aa: CASSLSGRGYTF
CDR3nt: TGTGCCAGCAGCTTGTCTGGACGGGGCTACACCTTC

j_gene: TRBJ2-4
v_gene: TRBV7-2
abundance: NA
d_gene: NA
CDR3aa: CASSLSVENIQYF
CDR3nt: TGTGCCAGCAGCTTATCTGTCGAAAACATTCAGTACTTC

j_gene: TRBJ2-7
v_gene: TRBV19
abundance: NA
d_gene: NA
CDR3aa: CASSRVTGAVYEQYF
CDR3nt: TGTGCCAGTAGTAGGGTGACAGGAGCCGTCTACGAGCAGTACTTC

j_gene: TRBJ1-2
v_gene: TRBV6-5
abundance: NA
d_gene: NA
CDR3aa: CASSISRGPGYTF
CDR3nt: TGTGCCAGCAGCATTTCACGGGGACCTGGCTACACCTTC

j_gene: TRBJ2-3
v_gene: TRBV30
abundance: few
d_gene: NA
CDR3aa: CAWRVGGTDTQYF
CDR3nt: TGTGCCTGGAGGGTCGGGGGCACAGATACGCAGTATTTT

j_gene: TRBJ2-1
v_gene: TRBV7-2
abundance: NA
d_gene: TRBD2
CDR3aa: CASSLGVGLAEYNEQFF
CDR3nt: TGTGCCAGCAGCTTAGGGGTAGGGCTAGCGGAATACAATGAGCAGTTCTTC

j_gene: TRBJ2-7
v_gene: TRBV7-9
abundance: NA
d_gene: NA
CDR3aa: CASSLVANAYEQYF
CDR3nt: TGTGCCAGCAGCTTAGTAGCCAATGCCTACGAGCAGTACTTC

j_gene: TRBJ2-5
v_gene: TRBV28
abundance: NA
d_gene: TRBD1
CDR3aa: CASSVTGTGWQETQYF
CDR3nt: TGTGCCAGCAGTGTCACCGGGACAGGGTGGCAAGAGACCCAGTACTTC

j_gene: TRBJ2-1
v_gene: TRBV6-5
abundance: NA
d_gene: TRBD2
CDR3aa: CASTRSGSSEQFF
CDR3nt: TGTGCCAGCACTCGTAGCGGGAGTAGCGAGCAGTTCTTC

j_gene: TRBJ1-4
v_gene: TRBV5-6
abundance: NA
d_gene: NA
CDR3aa: CASSYDRGEKLFF
CDR3nt: TGTGCCAGCAGTTACGACCGGGGAGAAAAACTGTTTTTT

j_gene: TRBJ2-7
v_gene: TRBV10-3
abundance: NA
d_gene: NA
CDR3aa: CAISPQTSYEQYF
CDR3nt: TGTGCCATCAGTCCACAGACTTCCTACGAGCAGTACTTC

j_gene: TRBJ1-6
v_gene: TRBV30
abundance: NA
d_gene: NA
CDR3aa: CASGTSYNSPLHF
CDR3nt: TGTGCCTCTGGGACATCTTATAATTCACCCCTCCACTTT

j_gene: TRBJ1-2
v_gene: TRBV4-1
abundance: NA
d_gene: NA
CDR3aa: CASSQEIKVSVRGYTF
CDR3nt: TGCGCCAGCAGCCAGGAAATCAAGGTCTCAGTACGTGGCTACACCTTC

j_gene: TRBJ2-7
v_gene: TRBV27
abundance: NA
d_gene: NA
CDR3aa: CASSFGSGSYEQYF
CDR3nt: TGTGCCAGCAGTTTTGGGAGCGGATCCTACGAGCAGTACTTC

j_gene: TRBJ1-1
v_gene: TRBV7-2
abundance: NA
d_gene: NA
CDR3aa: CASSLGRSGAFF
CDR3nt: TGTGCCAGCAGCTTAGGGAGAAGTGGGGCTTTCTTT

j_gene: TRBJ2-2
v_gene: TRBV5-1
abundance: NA
d_gene: NA
CDR3aa: CASRSGGELFF
CDR3nt: TGCGCCAGCAGGAGCGGCGGGGAGCTGTTTTTT

j_gene: TRBJ1-4
v_gene: TRBV15
abundance: once
d_gene: NA
CDR3aa: CATSRGHDVRDEKLFF
CDR3nt: TGTGCCACCAGCAGAGGCCACGATGTGCGGGACGAAAAACTGTTTTTT

j_gene: TRBJ2-3
v_gene: TRBV28
abundance: NA
d_gene: TRBD2
CDR3aa: CASSFHGTSGYDTDTQYF
CDR3nt: TGTGCCAGCAGTTTTCACGGGACTAGCGGGTACGATACAGATACGCAGTATTTT

j_gene: TRBJ2-3
v_gene: TRBV18
abundance: once
d_gene: TRBD2
CDR3aa: CASSYLTSSTDTQYF
CDR3nt: TGTGCCAGCTCATACTTGACTAGCAGCACAGATACGCAGTATTTT

j_gene: TRBJ2-7
v_gene: TRBV6-5
abundance: NA
d_gene: TRBD2
CDR3aa: CASSRLAGTYEQYF
CDR3nt: TGTGCCAGCAGTAGACTAGCGGGGACCTACGAGCAGTACTTC

j_gene: TRBJ2-7
v_gene: TRBV4-1
abundance: NA
d_gene: NA
CDR3aa: CASSQPGRGRWDEQYF
CDR3nt: TGCGCCAGCAGCCAGCCGGGACGGGGAAGATGGGACGAGCAGTACTTC

j_gene: TRBJ2-2
v_gene: TRBV5-1
abundance: NA
d_gene: NA
CDR3aa: CASSLGGRTGTGELFF
CDR3nt: TGCGCCAGCAGCTTGGGAGGTCGAACTGGCACTGGGGAGCTGTTTTTT

j_gene: TRBJ2-1
v_gene: TRBV10-2
abundance: NA
d_gene: TRBD1
CDR3aa: CASGQGQEFF
CDR3nt: TGCGCCAGCGGACAGGGACAGGAGTTCTTC

j_gene: TRBJ2-1
v_gene: TRBV9
abundance: NA
d_gene: NA
CDR3aa: CASSPHSYNEQFF
CDR3nt: TGTGCCAGCAGTCCCCACTCCTACAATGAGCAGTTCTTC

j_gene: TRBJ1-1
v_gene: TRBV10-3
abundance: once
d_gene: NA
CDR3aa: CAIKGSMNTEAFF
CDR3nt: TGTGCCATCAAAGGATCCATGAACACTGAAGCTTTCTTT

j_gene: TRBJ1-2
v_gene: TRBV7-9
abundance: few
d_gene: NA
CDR3aa: CASSLGQGNYGYTF
CDR3nt: TGTGCCAGCAGCTTAGGGCAGGGAAACTATGGCTACACCTTC

j_gene: TRBJ2-7
v_gene: TRBV19
abundance: NA
d_gene: TRBD2
CDR3aa: CASSEVISAGASYEQYF
CDR3nt: TGTGCCAGTAGTGAGGTGATTAGCGCGGGAGCCTCCTACGAGCAGTACTTC

j_gene: TRBJ1-1
v_gene: TRBV6-9
abundance: NA
d_gene: NA
CDR3aa: CASSPSVGWEQGAFF
CDR3nt: TGTGCCAGCAGTCCGTCCGTAGGCTGGGAGCAGGGAGCTTTCTTT

j_gene: TRBJ1-1
v_gene: TRBV6-5
abundance: NA
d_gene: NA
CDR3aa: CASSYSQGNTEAFF
CDR3nt: TGTGCCAGCAGTTACTCACAGGGGAACACTGAAGCTTTCTTT

j_gene: TRBJ2-1
v_gene: TRBV28
abundance: NA
d_gene: TRBD2
CDR3aa: CASSSLAGHEQFF
CDR3nt: TGTGCCAGCAGTTCACTAGCGGGACATGAGCAGTTCTTC

j_gene: TRBJ2-5
v_gene: TRBV7-6
abundance: NA
d_gene: TRBD2
CDR3aa: CASSRTSGGAQETQYF
CDR3nt: TGTGCCAGCAGCCGGACTAGCGGAGGCGCCCAAGAGACCCAGTACTTC

j_gene: TRBJ1-2
v_gene: TRBV7-6
abundance: NA
d_gene: TRBD1
CDR3aa: CASSLFIGQVSGYTF
CDR3nt: TGTGCCAGCAGCTTATTCATCGGACAGGTCTCTGGCTACACCTTC

j_gene: TRBJ1-3
v_gene: TRBV5-4
abundance: NA
d_gene: NA
CDR3aa: CASSLAGWNTIYF
CDR3nt: TGTGCCAGCAGCTTGGCGGGGTGGAACACCATATATTTT

j_gene: TRBJ2-7
v_gene: TRBV6-1
abundance: once
d_gene: TRBD1
CDR3aa: CASSGQGSYEQYF
CDR3nt: TGTGCCAGCAGTGGACAGGGTTCCTACGAGCAGTACTTC

j_gene: TRBJ2-3
v_gene: TRBV5-4
abundance: NA
d_gene: NA
CDR3aa: CASSSRDGFSDTQYF
CDR3nt: TGTGCCAGCAGCTCCCGGGACGGGTTTTCAGATACGCAGTATTTT

j_gene: TRBJ2-3
v_gene: TRBV5-4
abundance: NA
d_gene: TRBD2
CDR3aa: CASRLAGGPSDTQYF
CDR3nt: TGTGCCAGCAGACTAGCGGGAGGGCCCTCCGATACGCAGTATTTT

j_gene: TRBJ2-5
v_gene: TRBV30
abundance: once
d_gene: NA
CDR3aa: CACTKHRQETQYF
CDR3nt: TGTGCCTGTACAAAACACAGGCAAGAGACCCAGTACTTC

j_gene: TRBJ2-2
v_gene: TRBV7-9
abundance: NA
d_gene: NA
CDR3aa: CASSLGPGELFF
CDR3nt: TGTGCCAGCAGCTTAGGCCCCGGGGAGCTGTTTTTT

j_gene: TRBJ2-2
v_gene: TRBV11-3
abundance: NA
d_gene: TRBD2
CDR3aa: CASNFRLGLGSGELFF
CDR3nt: TGTGCCAGCAACTTTAGGTTGGGACTAGGGTCCGGGGAGCTGTTTTTT

j_gene: TRBJ2-3
v_gene: TRBV7-9
abundance: NA
d_gene: NA
CDR3aa: CASSSWGAPQGDTQYF
CDR3nt: TGTGCCAGCAGCTCCTGGGGGGCCCCCCAAGGAGATACGCAGTATTTT

j_gene: TRBJ1-2
v_gene: TRBV6-5
abundance: NA
d_gene: TRBD1
CDR3aa: CASRSRTGGGYGYTF
CDR3nt: TGTGCCAGCAGGTCTCGTACAGGGGGCGGCTATGGCTACACCTTC

j_gene: TRBJ1-1
v_gene: TRBV30
abundance: once
d_gene: NA
CDR3aa: CAIRAGRAEAFF
CDR3nt: TGTGCCATCCGCGCGGGGCGCGCTGAAGCTTTCTTT

j_gene: TRBJ2-1
v_gene: TRBV9
abundance: NA
d_gene: NA
CDR3aa: CASSVGRRNEQFF
CDR3nt: TGTGCCAGCAGCGTAGGGAGGCGCAATGAGCAGTTCTTC

j_gene: TRBJ1-4
v_gene: TRBV12-5
abundance: NA
d_gene: NA
CDR3aa: CASGLRSEKLFF
CDR3nt: TGTGCTAGTGGTTTGCGTAGTGAAAAACTGTTTTTT

j_gene: TRBJ2-5
v_gene: TRBV5-1
abundance: once
d_gene: TRBD2
CDR3aa: CASSGAGGDQETQYF
CDR3nt: TGCGCCAGCAGCGGTGCGGGAGGTGATCAAGAGACCCAGTACTTC

j_gene: TRBJ2-5
v_gene: TRBV2
abundance: NA
d_gene: NA
CDR3aa: CASSGGTGFGETQYF
CDR3nt: TGTGCCAGCAGTGGCGGGACTGGGTTCGGGGAGACCCAGTACTTC

j_gene: TRBJ1-2
v_gene: TRBV5-5
abundance: NA
d_gene: TRBD1
CDR3aa: CASSLARTGSGSYGYTF
CDR3nt: TGTGCCAGCAGCTTGGCCCGGACAGGTTCCGGTAGCTATGGCTACACCTTC

j_gene: TRBJ2-1
v_gene: TRBV7-2
abundance: few
d_gene: TRBD2
CDR3aa: CASSPRTSGYNEQFF
CDR3nt: TGTGCCAGCAGCCCCCGTACTAGCGGGTACAATGAGCAGTTCTTC

j_gene: TRBJ1-1
v_gene: TRBV7-3
abundance: NA
d_gene: TRBD1
CDR3aa: CASSSGQVMNTEAFF
CDR3nt: TGTGCCAGCAGCTCCGGACAGGTTATGAACACTGAAGCTTTCTTT

j_gene: TRBJ1-4
v_gene: TRBV9
abundance: few
d_gene: NA
CDR3aa: CASTGSNEKLFF
CDR3nt: TGTGCCAGCACAGGGTCTAATGAAAAACTGTTTTTT

j_gene: TRBJ2-6
v_gene: TRBV9
abundance: few
d_gene: NA
CDR3aa: CASSVPGANVLTF
CDR3nt: TGTGCCAGCAGCGTCCCCGGGGCCAACGTCCTGACTTTC

j_gene: TRBJ1-2
v_gene: TRBV6-4
abundance: NA
d_gene: TRBD1
CDR3aa: CASSDSGRGIGGYTF
CDR3nt: TGTGCCAGCAGTGACTCGGGCAGGGGGATCGGTGGCTACACCTTC

j_gene: TRBJ2-3
v_gene: TRBV19
abundance: NA
d_gene: TRBD2
CDR3aa: CASSIGDYGTDTQYF
CDR3nt: TGTGCCAGTAGTATTGGGGACTACGGCACAGATACGCAGTATTTT

j_gene: TRBJ2-7
v_gene: TRBV15
abundance: NA
d_gene: NA
CDR3aa: CATSRYRDYEQYF
CDR3nt: TGTGCCACCAGCAGGTACAGAGACTACGAGCAGTACTTC

j_gene: TRBJ1-1
v_gene: TRBV7-8
abundance: NA
d_gene: NA
CDR3aa: CASSFAGKAEAFF
CDR3nt: TGTGCCAGCAGCTTTGCCGGAAAGGCTGAAGCTTTCTTT